The 22 T cell receptor beta chains listed next were all sequenced from one sample in a study of blood T cell repertoires in COVID-19. Libraries were prepared by immunoSEQ multiplex PCR; TCRdb keeps only in-frame clonotypes and omits some of them. The sample lists about 200,000 clones; 86% were seen once. The sequencing input was peripheral blood. Receptors were obtained from a woman in her forties or fifties with acute or convalescent COVID-19.

The rearrangement uses TRBV9 and TRBJ1-1; D remains unclear. Looked up from germline, CDR1 is SGDLS and CDR2 is YYNGEE. The CDR3 extends over 14 amino acids. V gave up 4 bases and J gave up 1 base, with 11 bases separating them. CDR3 in amino acids: CASSSQPSNTEAFF. CDR3 nucleotide sequence: TGTGCCAGCAGCTCACAGCCTTCGAACACTGAAGCTTTCTTT.

This clone was found a few times. This sequence joins TRBV7-8 and TRBJ1-1, with 8 bases that match TRBD1. Per germline, CDR1 SGHVS and CDR2 FQNEAQ. The CDR3 runs to 14 residues. V lost 1 base to trimming and J lost 5 bases; unmatched junction nucleotides: 3. CDR3 loop: CASSLGQGKTEAFF. CDR3 DNA: TGTGCCAGCAGCTTAGGACAGGGGAAGACTGAAGCTTTCTTT. The variable domain in full, with the rest retrieved from reference TRBV7-8 and TRBJ1-1, is GAGVSQSPRYKVAKRGQDVALRCDPISGHVSLFWYQQALGQGPEFLTYFQNEAQLDKSGLPSDRFFAERPEGSVSTLKIQRTQQEDSAVYLCASSLGQGKTEAFFGQGTRLTVV.

V and J are TRBV6-2 or TRBV6-3 and TRBJ1-5; 7 bases are a match to TRBD1. The length of the CDR3 is 17 residues. Looked up from germline, CDR1 is MNHEY and CDR2 is SVGEGT. The V gene end was trimmed by 7 bases and the J gene end by 6 bases; junction bases not matched to a gene: 18. CDR3 coding DNA: TGTGCCAGCACCCCAGGGTGGACAGGCACCCCCAGTCAGCCCCAGCATTTT. This codes for CASTPGWTGTPSQPQHF.

The CDR3 DNA follows: TGTGCCACCAGCAGATTCTATATTTTGGACACCATATATTTT. Translation gives CATSRFYILDTIYF. The chain uses TRBV15 and TRBJ1-3, with no clear D. The CDR3 sequence is 14 residues long. In germline, CDR1 is LNHNV, CDR2 YYDKDF (reference sequence). The ends were cut back, 2 bases at V and 8 bases at J, with 13 bases in the middle.

This clone was found once. The chain joins TRBV6-5 to TRBJ1-1, with a weak D call TRBD1 (5 bases). V was cut by 2 bases and J by 5 bases, with 12 bases left in between. The CDR3 has 14 amino acids. The V gene's germline CDR1 is MNHEY and CDR2 SVGAGI. In DNA, the CDR3 is TGTGCCAGCAGTTACGGAGGGGAGGGAACTGAAGCTTTCTTT. It specifies CASSYGGEGTEAFF.

The V call is TRBV30, the J call TRBJ1-5, with unresolved D. The CDR3 is made up of 14 amino acids. The V gene's germline CDR1 is GTSNPN and CDR2 SVGIG (reference sequence). V was shortened by 0 bases and J by 0 bases, with 6 bases between the two germline ends. CDR3 amino acids: CAWSVPSSNQPQHF. The CDR3 DNA sequence: TGTGCCTGGAGTGTCCCCAGTAGCAATCAGCCCCAGCATTTT. Complete variable domain (other parts from reference TRBV30 and TRBJ1-5): SQTIHQWPATLVQPVGSPLSLECTVEGTSNPNLYWYRQAAGRGLQLLFYSVGIGQISSEVPQNLSASRPQDRQFILSSKKLLLSDSGFYLCAWSVPSSNQPQHFGDGTRLSIL.

This rearrangement joins TRBV19 to TRBJ2-5; no clear D. CDR3 length: 13 residues. V was shortened by 5 bases and J by 5 bases, with 12 bases between the two germline ends. Germline CDR1 is LNHDA and CDR2 is SQIVND (reference sequence). The CDR3 here is CASSLSIRETQYF. The DNA of the CDR3 is TGTGCCAGTAGTTTGAGTATCAGGGAGACCCAGTACTTC.

This chain connects TRBV13 to TRBJ2-7; TRBD2 aligns across 10 bases. The length of the CDR3 is 15 residues. With 5 bases clipped from V and 4 bases from J, the junction kept 8 bases outside the gene matches. Germline CDR1 is PRHDT and CDR2 is FYEKMQ (reference sequence). The CDR3 DNA reads as TGTGCCAGCAGCCGCACCGGGACTAGCGCGTACGAGCAGTACTTC. This codes for CASSRTGTSAYEQYF.

This rearrangement joins TRBV7-7 to TRBJ2-7, with TRBD1 as a possible D gene (6 bases). This CDR3 contains 11 residues. V gave up 5 bases and J gave up 6 bases, with 8 bases separating them. CDR1 and CDR2 from the germline V gene are SSHAT and FNYEAQ (reference sequence). CDR3 in amino acids: CASSTTGEQYF. The DNA of the CDR3 is TGTGCCAGCAGCACGACAGGCGAGCAGTACTTC.

The chain links TRBV24-1 to TRBJ1-4; D is unresolved. The CDR3 is made up of 13 amino acids. CDR1 is KGHDR and CDR2 is SFDVKD in the germline V gene. Trimming took off 5 bases at V and 4 bases at J, with 7 bases between the two ends. This CDR3 is CATSGSVNEKLFF. In DNA, the CDR3 is TGTGCCACCAGTGGGAGCGTTAATGAAAAACTGTTTTTT.

The chain employs TRBV7-9 and TRBJ1-1, with 10 nucleotides matching TRBD1. CDR1 and CDR2 from the germline V gene are SEHNR and FQNEAQ (reference sequence). The CDR3 totals 14 residues. The J segment lost 4 bases and the V segment lost 5 bases, leaving 4 bases of the junction unmatched. The DNA for the CDR3 is TGTGCCAGCAGCCTCCGGGACAGGGGCACTGAAGCTTTCTTT. Translated: CASSLRDRGTEAFF.

This clone was counted once. The genes are TRBV5-1 and TRBJ2-2, with 13 bases fitting TRBD2. Germline lookup yields CDR1 SGHRS and CDR2 YFSETQ. The CDR3 runs 17 residues. V lost 4 bases, J lost 0 bases, and 3 bases stayed unmatched. DNA for the CDR3: TGCGCCAGCAGCACCGGGACTAGCGGGGCGAACACCGGGGAGCTGTTTTTT. It codes for CASSTGTSGANTGELFF.

V is TRBV10-3 and J is TRBJ1-3; 7 nucleotides align to TRBD1. Germline-derived CDR1 and CDR2 are ENHRY and SYGVKD. The CDR3 covers 16 residues. The junction had 4 bases not matched to a gene; V was cut back by 2 bases and J by 0 bases. The CDR3 region has the DNA TGTGCCATCAGTGAGCTCCGGGACAGCTCTGGAAACACCATATATTTT. Amino acid sequence: CAISELRDSSGNTIYF.

This sequence joins TRBV11-2 and TRBJ1-5, with D tentatively TRBD1 (6 bases). Deletions cut 1 base from V and 7 bases from J, with 14 bases between. Germline V lookup: CDR1 SGHAT, CDR2 FQNNGV. The CDR3 runs 15 residues. Here the CDR3 reads CASSLGTGTQQPQHF. CDR3 nucleotides: TGTGCCAGCAGCTTAGGTACAGGGACCCAGCAGCCCCAGCATTTT.

The CDR3 sequence is CASSPAGGTYNEQFF. The DNA for the CDR3 is TGTGCCAGCAGCCCAGCGGGGGGGACCTACAATGAGCAGTTCTTC. The rearrangement uses TRBV11-3 and TRBJ2-1; 10 bases match TRBD2. CDR3 size: 15 residues. Germline V gene lookup returns CDR1 SGHNT and CDR2 YENEEA. Germline trimming cut 5 bases from V and 2 bases from J; bases unmatched to any gene: 3.

This clone was found once. The chain carries TRBV15 and TRBJ2-7, with D hard to call. V was clipped by 1 base and J by 2 bases, with 9 bases between them. The CDR3 spans 14 residues. CDR1 is LNHNV and CDR2 is YYDKDF in the germline V gene (reference sequence). CDR3 DNA: TGTGCCACCAGCAGAGGCAACAGAGCCTACGAGCAGTACTTC. Its protein is CATSRGNRAYEQYF.

This clone was counted a few times. The rearrangement joins TRBV5-6 to TRBJ1-4; no reliable D call. The CDR3 covers 15 residues. The germline CDR1 and CDR2 sequences are SGHDT and YYEEEE. The V gene lost 0 bases and the J gene lost 8 bases, with 14 bases spanning the gap. The CDR3 bases are TGTGCCAGCAGCTTGGGAGGGAAATTGGGCGAAAAACTGTTTTTT. Its translation is CASSLGGKLGEKLFF.

This chain links TRBV21-1 with TRBJ1-1; the table assigns TRBD1, which was not confirmed against the DNA. TRBV21-1 is listed as a pseudogene. The CDR3 runs 16 residues. DNA for the CDR3: TGTGCCAGCAGCAAATCCACACGATACAGGATCACTGAAGCTTTCTTT. This encodes CASSKSTRYRITEAFF.

J is TRBJ2-3 and V is TRBV11-3; 8 nucleotides agree with TRBD2. The germline gives CDR1 SGHNT, CDR2 YENEEA. The CDR3 consists of 16 residues. The ends lost 1 base at V and 7 bases at J; junction bases unmatched: 10. The CDR3 sequence is CASSLGSGGLGNTQYF. As DNA, the CDR3 is TGTGCCAGCAGCTTAGGGAGCGGGGGCCTCGGGAATACGCAGTATTTT.

V usage is TRBV4-1 and J usage is TRBJ2-7; D unclear. Trimming cost V 1 base and J 1 base, with 8 bases left between them. The CDR3 runs to 14 residues. Looked up from germline, CDR1 is MGHRA and CDR2 is YSYEKL. The DNA for the CDR3 is TGCGCCAGCAGCCAAGGTTCAGCGTCCTACGAGCAGTACTTC. It codes for CASSQGSASYEQYF.

CDR3 in DNA: TGTGCCAGCAGTAGCAGGGGTGGCTACACCTTC. This sequence encodes CASSSRGGYTF. V gene TRBV6-5 combines with J gene TRBJ1-2, with TRBD1 as a possible D gene (6 bases). The length of the CDR3 is 11 residues. Germline V gene sequence: CDR1 MNHEY, CDR2 SVGAGI. V lost 5 bases, J lost 7 bases, and 8 bases lay in between.

This chain joins TRBV19 and TRBJ1-2; D is unresolved. The ends were cut back, 7 bases at V and 2 bases at J, with 14 bases in the middle. The length of the CDR3 is 14 residues. Germline V gene lookup returns CDR1 LNHDA and CDR2 SQIVND (reference sequence). The DNA of the CDR3 is TGTGCCAGTACGCGGCAGATATTCAACTATGGCTACACCTTC. This codes for CASTRQIFNYGYTF.